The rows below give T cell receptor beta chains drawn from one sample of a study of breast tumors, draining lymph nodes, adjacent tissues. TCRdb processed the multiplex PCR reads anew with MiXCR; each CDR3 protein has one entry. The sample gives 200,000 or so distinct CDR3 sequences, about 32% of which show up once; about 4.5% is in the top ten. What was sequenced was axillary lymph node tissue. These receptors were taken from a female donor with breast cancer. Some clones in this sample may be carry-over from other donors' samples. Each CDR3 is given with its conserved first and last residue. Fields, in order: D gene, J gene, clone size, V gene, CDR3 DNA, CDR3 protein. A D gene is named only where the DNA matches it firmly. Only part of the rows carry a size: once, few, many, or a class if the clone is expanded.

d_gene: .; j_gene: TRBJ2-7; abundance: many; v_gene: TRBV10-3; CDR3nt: TGTGCCATCGGTCCGGGCGGGACCTACGAGCAGTACTTC; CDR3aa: CAIGPGGTYEQYF
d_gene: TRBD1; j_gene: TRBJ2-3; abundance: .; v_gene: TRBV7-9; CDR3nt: TGTGCCAGCAGCGGCGGACAGGGGGCCGTAGATACGCAGTATTTT; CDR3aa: CASSGGQGAVDTQYF
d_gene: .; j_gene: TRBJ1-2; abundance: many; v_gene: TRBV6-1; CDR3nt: TGTGCCAGCAGTCCTACGGACATGGGGGATGGCTACACCTTC; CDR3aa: CASSPTDMGDGYTF
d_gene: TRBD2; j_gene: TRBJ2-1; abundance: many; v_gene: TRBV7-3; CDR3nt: TGTGCCAGCAGCCACGGACTAGACAGTGAGCAGTTCTTC; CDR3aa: CASSHGLDSEQFF
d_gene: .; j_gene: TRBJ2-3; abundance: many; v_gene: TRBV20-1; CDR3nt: TGCAGTGCTAGAGACGTCCAGCGGAACACAGATACGCAGTATTTT; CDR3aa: CSARDVQRNTDTQYF
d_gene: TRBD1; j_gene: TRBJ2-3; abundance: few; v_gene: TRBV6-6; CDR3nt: TGTGCCAGCAGGGGCGCACCGGGACAGGGGGCTAGCACAGATACGCAGTATTTT; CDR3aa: CASRGAPGQGASTDTQYF
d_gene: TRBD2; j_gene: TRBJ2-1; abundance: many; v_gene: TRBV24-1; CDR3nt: TGTGCCACCAGTGATTCAACCGGGACTAGCGGGAGGGCCCCCAATGAGCAGTTCTTC; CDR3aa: CATSDSTGTSGRAPNEQFF
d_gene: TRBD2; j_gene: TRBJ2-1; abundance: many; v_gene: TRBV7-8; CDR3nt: TGTGCCAGCAGTTTTACTAGCGGGAGGGGGGACAATGAGCAGTTCTTC; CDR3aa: CASSFTSGRGDNEQFF
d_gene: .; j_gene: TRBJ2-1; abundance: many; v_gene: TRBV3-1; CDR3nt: TGTGCCAGCAGCCAAGCGACTGAGCAGTTCTTC; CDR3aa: CASSQATEQFF
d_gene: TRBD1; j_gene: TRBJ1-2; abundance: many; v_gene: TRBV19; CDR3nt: TGTGCCAGTAGCACCAGGGCGGACAGGCCTAACTATGGCTACACCTTC; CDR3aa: CASSTRADRPNYGYTF
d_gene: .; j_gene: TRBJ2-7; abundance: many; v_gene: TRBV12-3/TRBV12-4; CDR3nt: TGTGCCAGCAGTTTTACGGACTACGAGCAGTACTTC; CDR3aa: CASSFTDYEQYF